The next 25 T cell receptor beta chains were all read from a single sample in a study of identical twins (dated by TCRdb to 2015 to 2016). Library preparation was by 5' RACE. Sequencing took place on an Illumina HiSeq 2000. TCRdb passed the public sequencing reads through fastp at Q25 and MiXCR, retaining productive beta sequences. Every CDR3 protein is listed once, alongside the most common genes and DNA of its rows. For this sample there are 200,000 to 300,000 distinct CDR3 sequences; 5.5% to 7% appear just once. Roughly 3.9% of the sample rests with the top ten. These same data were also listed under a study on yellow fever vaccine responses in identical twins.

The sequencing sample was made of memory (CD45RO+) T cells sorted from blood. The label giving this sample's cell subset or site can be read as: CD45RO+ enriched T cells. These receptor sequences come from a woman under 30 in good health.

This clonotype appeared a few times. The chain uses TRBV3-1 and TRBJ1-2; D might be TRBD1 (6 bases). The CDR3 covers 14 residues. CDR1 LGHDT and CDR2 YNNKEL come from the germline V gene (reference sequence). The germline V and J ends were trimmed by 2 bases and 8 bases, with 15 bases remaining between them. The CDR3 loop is CASSQRGGDGGYTF. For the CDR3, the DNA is TGTGCCAGCAGCCAAAGGGGGGGCGATGGGGGCTACACCTTC. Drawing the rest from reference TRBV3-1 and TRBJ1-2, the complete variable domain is DTAVSQTPKYLVTQMGNDKSIKCEQNLGHDTMYWYKQDSKKFLKIMFSYNNKELIINETVPNRFSPKSPDKAHLNLHINSLELGDSAVYFCASSQRGGDGGYTFGSGTRLTVV.

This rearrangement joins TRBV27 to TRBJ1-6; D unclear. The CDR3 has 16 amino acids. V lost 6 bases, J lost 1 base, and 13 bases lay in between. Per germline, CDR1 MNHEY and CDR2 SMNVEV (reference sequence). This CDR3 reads CASRVHLGSYNSPLHF. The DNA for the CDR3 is TGTGCCAGCAGGGTTCATTTGGGGTCCTATAATTCACCCCTCCACTTT.

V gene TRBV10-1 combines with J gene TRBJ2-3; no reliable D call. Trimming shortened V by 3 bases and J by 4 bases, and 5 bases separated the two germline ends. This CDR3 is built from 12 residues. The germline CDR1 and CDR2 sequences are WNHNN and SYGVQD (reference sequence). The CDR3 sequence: CASSEVPDTQYF. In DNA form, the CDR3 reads TGCGCCAGCAGTGAAGTCCCAGATACGCAGTATTTT.

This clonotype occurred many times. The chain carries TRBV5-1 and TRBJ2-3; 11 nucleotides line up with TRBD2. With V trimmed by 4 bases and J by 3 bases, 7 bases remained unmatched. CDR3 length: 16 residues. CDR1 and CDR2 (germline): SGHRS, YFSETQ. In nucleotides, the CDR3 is TGCGCCAGCAGCCCCACTACTAGCGGGAGTACAGATACGCAGTATTTT. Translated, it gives CASSPTTSGSTDTQYF.

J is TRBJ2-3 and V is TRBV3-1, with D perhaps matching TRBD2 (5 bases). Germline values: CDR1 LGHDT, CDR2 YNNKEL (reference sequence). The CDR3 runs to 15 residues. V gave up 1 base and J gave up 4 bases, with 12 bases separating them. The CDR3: CASSQAIGSSDTQYF. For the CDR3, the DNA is TGTGCCAGCAGCCAAGCCATAGGGAGTTCAGATACGCAGTATTTT.

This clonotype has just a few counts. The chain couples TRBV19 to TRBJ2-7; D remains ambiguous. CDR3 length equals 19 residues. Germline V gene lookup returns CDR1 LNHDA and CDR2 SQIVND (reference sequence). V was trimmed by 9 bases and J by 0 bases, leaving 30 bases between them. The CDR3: CAREEPPGPLILFSYEQYV. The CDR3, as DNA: TGTGCCAGAGAAGAGCCTCCGGGTCCGCTCATCCTCTTCTCCTACGAGCAGTACGTC.

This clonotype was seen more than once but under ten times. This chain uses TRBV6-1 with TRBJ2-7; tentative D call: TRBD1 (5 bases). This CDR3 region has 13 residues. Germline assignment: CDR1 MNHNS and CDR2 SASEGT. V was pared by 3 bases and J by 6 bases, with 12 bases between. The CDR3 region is CASSEGREGEQYV. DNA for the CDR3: TGTGCCAGCAGTGAGGGCAGGGAAGGCGAGCAGTACGTC.

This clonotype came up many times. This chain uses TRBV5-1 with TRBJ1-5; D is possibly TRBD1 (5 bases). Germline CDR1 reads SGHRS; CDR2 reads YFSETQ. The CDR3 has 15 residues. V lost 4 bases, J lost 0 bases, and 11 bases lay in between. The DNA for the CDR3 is TGCGCCAGCAGCGTTACAGGTAATAGCAATCAGCCCCAGCATTTT. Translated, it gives CASSVTGNSNQPQHF. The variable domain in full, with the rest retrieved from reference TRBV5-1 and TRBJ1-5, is KAGVTQTPRYLIKTRGQQVTLSCSPISGHRSVSWYQQTPGQGLQFLFEYFSETQRNKGNFPGRFSGRQFSNSRSEMNVSTLELGDSALYLCASSVTGNSNQPQHFGDGTRLSIL.

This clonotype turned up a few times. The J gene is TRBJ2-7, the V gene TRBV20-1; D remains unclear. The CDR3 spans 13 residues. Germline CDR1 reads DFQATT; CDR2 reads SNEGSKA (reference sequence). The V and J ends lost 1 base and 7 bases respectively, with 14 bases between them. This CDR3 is CSARVATKMEQYV. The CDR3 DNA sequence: TGCAGTGCTAGAGTGGCCACGAAAATGGAGCAGTACGTC.

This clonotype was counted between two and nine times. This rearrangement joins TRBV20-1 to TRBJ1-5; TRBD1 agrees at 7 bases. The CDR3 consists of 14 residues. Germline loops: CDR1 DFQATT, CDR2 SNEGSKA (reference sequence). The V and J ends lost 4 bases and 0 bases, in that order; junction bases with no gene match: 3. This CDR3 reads CSAKDRYSNQPQHF. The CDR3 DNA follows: TGCAGTGCTAAGGACAGGTATAGCAATCAGCCCCAGCATTTT.

In nucleotides, the CDR3 is TGTGCCAGCAGCACTCGTAGCGGGAGCGGCCAAGAGACCCAGTACTTC. Its protein is CASSTRSGSGQETQYF. This chain links TRBV7-2 with TRBJ2-5; 9 nucleotides match TRBD2. The germline CDR1 and CDR2 sequences are SGHTA and FQGNSA. Unmatched junction bases numbered 8, after V lost 5 bases and J lost 1 base. The CDR3 runs 16 residues.

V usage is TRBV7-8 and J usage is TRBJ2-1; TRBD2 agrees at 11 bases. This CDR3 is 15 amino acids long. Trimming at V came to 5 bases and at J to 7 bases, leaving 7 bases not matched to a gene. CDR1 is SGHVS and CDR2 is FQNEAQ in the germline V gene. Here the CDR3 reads CASSLLAGVGNEQFF. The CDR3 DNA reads TGTGCCAGCAGCCTACTAGCGGGGGTAGGGAATGAGCAGTTCTTC.

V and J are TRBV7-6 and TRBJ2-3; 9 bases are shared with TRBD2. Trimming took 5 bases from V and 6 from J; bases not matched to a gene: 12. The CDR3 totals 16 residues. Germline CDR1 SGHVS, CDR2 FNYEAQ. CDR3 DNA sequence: TGTGCCAGCAGCCCCTTCGCTAGCGGGATCGGGGATACGCAGTATTTT. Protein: CASSPFASGIGDTQYF.

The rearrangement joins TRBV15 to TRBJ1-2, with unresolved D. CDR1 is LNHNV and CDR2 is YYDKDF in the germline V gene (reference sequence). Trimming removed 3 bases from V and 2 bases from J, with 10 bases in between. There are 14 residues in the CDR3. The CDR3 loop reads CATSSRGLNYGYTF. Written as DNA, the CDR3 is TGTGCCACCAGCAGTCGAGGCCTGAACTATGGCTACACCTTC.

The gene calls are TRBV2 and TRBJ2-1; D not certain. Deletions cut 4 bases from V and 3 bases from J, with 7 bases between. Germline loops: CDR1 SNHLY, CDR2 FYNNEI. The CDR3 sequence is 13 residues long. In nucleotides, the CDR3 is TGTGCCAGCAGTGCACAATTCTACAATGAGCAGTTCTTC. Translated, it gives CASSAQFYNEQFF.

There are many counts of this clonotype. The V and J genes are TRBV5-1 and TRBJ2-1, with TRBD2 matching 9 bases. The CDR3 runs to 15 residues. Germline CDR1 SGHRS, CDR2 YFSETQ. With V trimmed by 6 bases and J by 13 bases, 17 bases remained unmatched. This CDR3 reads CASTFTRTSAPEQFF. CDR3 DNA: TGCGCCAGCACCTTTACCCGGACTAGCGCCCCCGAACAGTTCTTC.

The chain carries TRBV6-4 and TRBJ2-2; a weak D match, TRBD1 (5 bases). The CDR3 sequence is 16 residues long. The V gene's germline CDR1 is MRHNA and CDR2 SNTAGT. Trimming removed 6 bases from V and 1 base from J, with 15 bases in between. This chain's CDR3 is CASSGHPTGNTGELFF. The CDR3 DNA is TGTGCCAGCAGCGGTCACCCCACAGGGAACACCGGGGAGCTGTTTTTT.

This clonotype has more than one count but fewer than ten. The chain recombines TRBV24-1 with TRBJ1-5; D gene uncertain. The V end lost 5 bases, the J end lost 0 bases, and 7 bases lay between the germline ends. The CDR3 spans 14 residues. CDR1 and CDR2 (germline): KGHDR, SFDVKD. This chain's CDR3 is CATSAAYSNQPQHF. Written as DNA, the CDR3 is TGTGCCACCAGTGCGGCTTATAGCAATCAGCCCCAGCATTTT.

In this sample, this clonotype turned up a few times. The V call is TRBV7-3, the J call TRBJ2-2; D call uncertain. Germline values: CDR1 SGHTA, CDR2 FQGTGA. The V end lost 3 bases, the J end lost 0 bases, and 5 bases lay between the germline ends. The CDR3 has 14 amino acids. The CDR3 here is CASSFDTNTGELFF. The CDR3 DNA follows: TGTGCCAGCAGCTTTGACACGAACACCGGGGAGCTGTTTTTT.

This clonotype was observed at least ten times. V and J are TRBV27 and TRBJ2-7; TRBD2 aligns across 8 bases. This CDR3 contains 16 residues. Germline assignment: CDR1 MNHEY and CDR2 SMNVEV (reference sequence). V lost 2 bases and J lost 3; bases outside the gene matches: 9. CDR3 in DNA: TGTGCCAGCAGTTTAGGACCGGGACTAGGGATCTACGAGCAGTACTTC. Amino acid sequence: CASSLGPGLGIYEQYF.

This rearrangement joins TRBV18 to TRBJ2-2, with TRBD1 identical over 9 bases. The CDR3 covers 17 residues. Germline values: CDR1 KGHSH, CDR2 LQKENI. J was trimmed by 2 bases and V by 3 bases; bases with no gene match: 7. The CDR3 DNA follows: TGTGCCAGCTCACCCCCCGGGACAGGGACCAACACCGGGGAGCTGTTTTTT. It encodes CASSPPGTGTNTGELFF.

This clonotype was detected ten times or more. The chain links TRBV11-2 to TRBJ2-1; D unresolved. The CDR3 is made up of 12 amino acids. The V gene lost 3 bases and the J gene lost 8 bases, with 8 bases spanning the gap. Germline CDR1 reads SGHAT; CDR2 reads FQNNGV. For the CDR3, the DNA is TGTGCCAGCAGCTTCGTGAGCGATGAGCAGTTCTTC. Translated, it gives CASSFVSDEQFF.

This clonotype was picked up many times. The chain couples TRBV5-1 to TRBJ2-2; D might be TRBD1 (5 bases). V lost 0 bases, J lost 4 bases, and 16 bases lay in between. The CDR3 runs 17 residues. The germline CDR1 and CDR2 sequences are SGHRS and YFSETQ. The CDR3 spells CASSLEGPQLPTGELFF. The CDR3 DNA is TGCGCCAGCAGCTTGGAGGGGCCTCAGCTTCCCACCGGGGAGCTGTTTTTT. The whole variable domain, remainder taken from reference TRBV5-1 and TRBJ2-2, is KAGVTQTPRYLIKTRGQQVTLSCSPISGHRSVSWYQQTPGQGLQFLFEYFSETQRNKGNFPGRFSGRQFSNSRSEMNVSTLELGDSALYLCASSLEGPQLPTGELFFGEGSRLTVL.

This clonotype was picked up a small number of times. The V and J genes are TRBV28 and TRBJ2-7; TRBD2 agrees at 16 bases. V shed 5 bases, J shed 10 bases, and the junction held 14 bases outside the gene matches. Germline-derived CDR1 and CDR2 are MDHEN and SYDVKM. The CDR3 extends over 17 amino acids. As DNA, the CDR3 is TGTGCCAGCAGTCGCAGGACGGGACTAGCGGGAGGGGGGTATCAGTACTTC. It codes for CASSRRTGLAGGGYQYF.

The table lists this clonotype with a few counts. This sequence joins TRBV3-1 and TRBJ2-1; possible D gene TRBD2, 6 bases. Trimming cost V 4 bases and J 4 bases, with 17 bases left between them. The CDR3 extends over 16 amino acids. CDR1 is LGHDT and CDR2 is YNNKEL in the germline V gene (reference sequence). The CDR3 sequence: CASSLVRGNTYNEQFF. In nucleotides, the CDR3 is TGTGCCAGCAGCCTTGTCCGGGGGAATACTTACAATGAGCAGTTCTTC.